These 10 T cell receptor beta chains originate from one sample sequenced in a study of blood T cell repertoires in COVID-19. The protocol was immunoSEQ multiplex PCR, while the TCRdb copy is restricted to in-frame clones and leaves out a portion. This repertoire shows some 150,000 clones, approximately 90% found once; its top ten account for approximately 1.2%. The specimen sequenced was PBMCs or T cells enriched from blood (not recorded which). The origin of the receptors is a woman aged 25 to 39 with acute COVID-19.

The J gene is TRBJ1-2, the V gene TRBV5-1; D uncertain. CDR1 and CDR2 from the germline V gene are SGHRS and YFSETQ. The CDR3 totals 14 residues. The V gene lost 0 bases and the J gene lost 4 bases, with 10 bases spanning the gap. The CDR3 loop is CASSLGQEGYGYTF. CDR3 in DNA: TGCGCCAGCAGCTTGGGGCAGGAAGGCTATGGCTACACCTTC.

The gene calls are TRBV2 and TRBJ2-3, with D perhaps TRBD2 (6 bases). Trimming took off 10 bases at V and 1 base at J, with 9 bases between the two ends. Germline CDR1 reads SNHLY; CDR2 reads FYNNEI. This CDR3 contains 12 residues. The CDR3 here is CATREGTDTQYF. DNA for the CDR3: TGTGCCACCAGGGAGGGCACAGATACGCAGTATTTT.

This clone occurred many times. The chain has TRBV5-1 and TRBJ2-7; possible D gene TRBD1, 6 bases. CDR1 is SGHRS, CDR2 YFSETQ, per germline. The CDR3 totals 15 residues. V was clipped by 3 bases and J by 3 bases, with 16 bases between them. This CDR3 is CASSSRQALLYEQYF. CDR3 coding DNA: TGCGCCAGCAGCTCAAGACAGGCCCTTCTCTACGAGCAGTACTTC.

The chain links TRBV28 to TRBJ2-3, with 12 bases aligning to TRBD2. CDR1 and CDR2 from the germline V gene are MDHEN and SYDVKM. The CDR3 spans 15 residues. Trimming removed 6 bases from V and 6 bases from J; junction bases left unmatched: 7. CDR3 residues: CASSQLAGGADTQYF. CDR3 in DNA: TGTGCCAGCAGCCAACTAGCGGGAGGAGCGGATACGCAGTATTTT.

V usage is TRBV6-2 or TRBV6-3 and J usage is TRBJ1-5, with 9 nucleotides matching TRBD1. Germline CDR1 is MNHEY and CDR2 is SVGEGT. V lost 0 bases and J lost 4; bases outside the gene matches: 4. This CDR3 is built from 16 residues. The CDR3 DNA reads as TGTGCCAGCAGTTACTCGATTGGGACAGGGAATCAGCCCCAGCATTTT. Translation gives CASSYSIGTGNQPQHF.

The chain employs TRBV15 and TRBJ1-5; D remains ambiguous. From germline, CDR1 is LNHNV and CDR2 YYDKDF (reference sequence). The ends were cut back, 2 bases at V and 6 bases at J, with 11 bases in the middle. CDR3 length equals 14 residues. Here the CDR3 DNA reads TGTGCCACCAGCAGACCTCCGGGGAGTCAGCCCCAGCATTTT. This codes for CATSRPPGSQPQHF.

The CDR3: CASSYSGSRNEQFF. The CDR3 DNA sequence: TGTGCCAGCAGTTACAGCGGGAGCCGGAATGAGCAGTTCTTC. The rearrangement links TRBV6-5 to TRBJ2-1; TRBD2 matches at 8 bases. This CDR3 region has 14 residues. The V gene end was trimmed by 2 bases and the J gene end by 7 bases; junction bases not matched to a gene: 4. Germline CDR1 reads MNHEY; CDR2 reads SVGAGI.

The CDR3 DNA follows: TGTGCCAGCAGTGACCATAGCGGGAGCACAGATACGCAGTATTTT. Amino acid sequence: CASSDHSGSTDTQYF. V usage is TRBV6-1 and J usage is TRBJ2-3; 7 bases line up with TRBD2. The V gene end was trimmed by 3 bases and the J gene end by 0 bases; junction bases not matched to a gene: 3. The CDR3 contains 15 residues. In germline, CDR1 is MNHNS, CDR2 SASEGT.

The chain couples TRBV19 to TRBJ1-5; 9 bases agree with TRBD1. Per the germline V gene, CDR1 is LNHDA and CDR2 is SQIVND (reference sequence). The V gene end was trimmed by 2 bases and the J gene end by 7 bases; junction bases not matched to a gene: 6. The CDR3 spans 15 residues. As DNA, the CDR3 is TGTGCCAGTAGTATAAAGGACAGGGGTCCCCAGCCCCAGCATTTT. Protein: CASSIKDRGPQPQHF.

V and J are TRBV4-3 and TRBJ1-2; tentatively, D is TRBD1 (6 bases). Between the trimmed V and J ends, which lost 2 bases and 8 bases, there was a span of 15 bases. This CDR3 is 14 amino acids long. CDR1 is LGHNA and CDR2 is YSLEER in the germline V gene. The CDR3 is CASSQYRDNRGYTF. The CDR3, as DNA: TGCGCCAGCAGCCAATACCGGGACAATCGAGGCTACACCTTC.